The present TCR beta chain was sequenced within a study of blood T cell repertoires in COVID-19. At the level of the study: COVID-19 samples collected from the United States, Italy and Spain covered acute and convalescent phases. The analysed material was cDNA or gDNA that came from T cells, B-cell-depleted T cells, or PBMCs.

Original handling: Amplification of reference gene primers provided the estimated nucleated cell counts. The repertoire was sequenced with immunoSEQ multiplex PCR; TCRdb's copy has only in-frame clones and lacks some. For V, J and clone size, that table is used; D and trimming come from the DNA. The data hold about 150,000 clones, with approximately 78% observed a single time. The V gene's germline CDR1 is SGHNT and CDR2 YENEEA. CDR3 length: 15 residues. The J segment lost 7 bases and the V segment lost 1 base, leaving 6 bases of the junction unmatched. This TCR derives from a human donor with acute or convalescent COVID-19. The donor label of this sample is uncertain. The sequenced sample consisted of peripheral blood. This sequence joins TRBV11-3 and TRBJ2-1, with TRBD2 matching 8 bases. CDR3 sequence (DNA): TGTGCCAGCAGCTTAGTTGGACTAGCTGGGAATGAGCAGTTCTTC. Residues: CASSLVGLAGNEQFF.